These T cell receptor beta chains were read from a single sample in a study of shared clonotypes between healthy human individuals. Assay: immunoSEQ multiplex PCR; the TCRdb copy retains only in-frame clones and omits some. Among under 600,000 clones listed, roughly 85% were seen once. What was sequenced was PBMCs. The receptor source for this set is a woman between 35 and 50 years old in good health. Some clones in this sample may be carry-over from other donors' samples. CDR3s include the opening cysteine and the closing phenylalanine or tryptophan. Fields, in order: D gene, J gene, V gene, clone size, CDR3 protein, CDR3 DNA. The D gene is left open where the match is weak. Part of the rows lack a size; the others show once, few, many or a class for expanded clones.

. TRBJ2-5 TRBV7-9 . CASSAGGQYVVTQYF TGTGCCAGCAGCGCAGGAGGACAGTATGTGGTGACCCAGTACTTC
TRBD2 TRBJ2-1 TRBV2 . CASSEQGTGGDEQFF TGTGCCAGCAGTGAACAGGGAACGGGAGGCGATGAGCAGTTCTTC
. TRBJ1-2 TRBV15 few CATSRDIAGPRGYTF TGTGCCACCAGCAGAGATATTGCGGGACCGCGGGGCTACACCTTC
TRBD1 TRBJ1-1 TRBV2 . CASSATGGWSTEAFF TGTGCCAGCAGTGCCACAGGGGGCTGGAGCACTGAAGCTTTCTTT
. TRBJ1-3 TRBV28 . CASSFRGGRLAGNTIYF TGTGCCAGCAGTTTTCGGGGGGGCAGGCTTGCTGGAAACACCATATATTTT
. TRBJ2-7 TRBV7-8 . CASSLGTSEQYF TGTGCCAGCAGCTTAGGGACAAGTGAGCAGTACTTC
TRBD1 TRBJ1-3 TRBV6-1 . CASTNRGFGNTIYF TGTGCCAGCACAAACAGGGGATTCGGAAACACCATATATTTT
. TRBJ2-5 TRBV7-9 . CASSLPSSETQYF TGTGCCAGCAGCTTGCCTAGTTCGGAGACCCAGTACTTC
. TRBJ1-3 TRBV4-1 . CASSQVFLAETGNTIYF TGCGCCAGCAGCCAAGTGTTTTTGGCGGAGACAGGAAACACCATATATTTT
TRBD1 TRBJ2-7 TRBV5-4 . CASISTGPRYEQYF TGTGCCAGCATATCGACAGGGCCAAGGTACGAGCAGTACTTC
TRBD1 TRBJ2-7 TRBV7-3 . CASSLYTGGSYEQYF TGTGCCAGCAGCTTATATACAGGGGGATCCTACGAGCAGTACTTC
TRBD2 TRBJ2-1 TRBV7-9 . CASSKTSGSSNEQFF TGTGCCAGCAGCAAAACTAGCGGGAGCTCGAATGAGCAGTTCTTC
. TRBJ1-2 TRBV5-1 . CASSLATDYGYTF TGCGCCAGCAGCTTGGCAACGGACTATGGCTACACCTTC
TRBD1 TRBJ1-1 TRBV28 . CASSPSGQGRTEAFF TGTGCCAGCAGTCCGTCCGGACAGGGGAGGACTGAAGCTTTCTTT
TRBD2 TRBJ2-1 TRBV6-5 . CASSRLAGGYNEQFF TGTGCCAGCAGCCGACTAGCGGGCGGCTACAATGAGCAGTTCTTC
TRBD1 TRBJ2-5 TRBV18 . CASSPKQPGQGETQYF TGTGCCAGCTCACCAAAACAACCGGGACAGGGCGAGACCCAGTACTTC
. TRBJ1-1 TRBV2 . CASNSDMNTEAFF TGTGCCTCCAACAGTGACATGAACACTGAAGCTTTCTTT
TRBD2 TRBJ2-5 TRBV9 few CASSLRDYGETQYF TGTGCCAGCAGCTTACGGGACTACGGAGAGACCCAGTACTTC
TRBD1 TRBJ1-1 TRBV5-8 . CASSPGQFTEAFF TGTGCCAGCAGCCCGGGACAGTTCACTGAAGCTTTCTTT
. TRBJ1-2 TRBV30 . CAWSVIVGIATF TGTGCCTGGAGTGTCATCGTGGGGATAGCCACCTTC
TRBD2 TRBJ2-2 TRBV11-3 . CASSFYRTSGTNTGELFF TGTGCCAGCAGCTTCTACCGGACTAGCGGAACGAACACCGGGGAGCTGTTTTTT
TRBD2 TRBJ2-1 TRBV2 . CASSELAGGLNEQFF TGTGCCAGCAGTGAATTAGCGGGAGGGCTCAATGAGCAGTTCTTC
. TRBJ2-6 TRBV7-9 . CASSSELGANVLTF TGTGCCAGCAGCTCGGAACTTGGGGCCAACGTCCTGACTTTC
. TRBJ2-3 TRBV27 few CASSFVWWDTDTQYF TGTGCCAGCAGTTTCGTTTGGTGGGACACAGATACGCAGTATTTT
. TRBJ1-1 TRBV7-9 few CASRMLQNTEAFF TGTGCCAGCAGAATGCTGCAGAACACTGAAGCTTTCTTT
. TRBJ2-7 TRBV5-4 few CASSLARGDEQYF TGTGCCAGCAGCCTAGCGCGAGGGGACGAGCAGTACTTC
. TRBJ1-2 TRBV5-1 . CASSLRQGLFGYGYTF TGCGCCAGCAGCTTGAGGCAGGGTCTATTCGGCTATGGCTACACCTTC
. TRBJ2-2 TRBV4-1 . CASSQGQGIGDTGELFF TGCGCCAGCAGCCAAGGGCAGGGGATTGGGGACACCGGGGAGCTGTTTTTT
. TRBJ2-7 TRBV27 . CASSIAGTPYEQYF TGTGCCAGCAGTATCGCCGGGACACCATACGAGCAGTACTTC
. TRBJ2-7 TRBV28 . CASSLGETGEQYF TGTGCCAGCAGTTTAGGGGAGACCGGGGAGCAGTACTTC
. TRBJ2-3 TRBV5-1 . CASSLEGQDTQYF TGCGCCAGCAGCTTGGAGGGTCAAGATACGCAGTATTTT
. TRBJ1-5 TRBV19 . CASGDRRYQPQHF TGTGCCAGTGGGGACCGCCGTTATCAGCCCCAGCATTTT
. TRBJ1-3 TRBV9 few CASSAGPTSGNTIYF TGTGCCAGCAGCGCGGGACCGACCTCTGGAAACACCATATATTTT
. TRBJ1-4 TRBV21-1 . CASSKGGGLRATNEKLFF TGTGCCAGCAGCAAAGGTGGGGGGCTCAGAGCAACTAATGAAAAACTGTTTTTT
. TRBJ2-3 TRBV4-3 . CASSQEFASDTDTQYF TGCGCCAGCAGCCAAGAATTCGCGTCCGACACAGATACGCAGTATTTT
TRBD1 TRBJ2-3 TRBV4-2 . CASSQLPGQPFTDTQYF TGTGCCAGCAGCCAACTTCCGGGACAGCCTTTCACAGATACGCAGTATTTT
. TRBJ1-1 TRBV11-2 many CASSLELAAEAFF TGTGCCAGCAGCTTAGAGCTGGCTGCCGAAGCTTTCTTT
. TRBJ2-7 TRBV7-2 once CASSPRTDYEQYF TGTGCCAGCAGCCCCCGGACAGACTACGAGCAGTACTTC
TRBD1 TRBJ2-7 TRBV10-1 . CASSERQGFYEQYF TGCGCCAGCAGTGAGAGACAGGGTTTCTACGAGCAGTACTTC
TRBD1 TRBJ2-4 TRBV15 . CATSGRTGGNIQYF TGTGCCACCAGCGGCCGGACAGGGGGCAACATTCAGTACTTC
TRBD2 TRBJ2-3 TRBV7-2 . CASSSTPSGRGDTQYF TGTGCCAGCAGCTCAACGCCTAGCGGGAGGGGAGATACGCAGTATTTT
TRBD2 TRBJ2-7 TRBV27 . CASSSLSSGRGLYEQYF TGTGCCAGCAGTTCTCTCAGTAGCGGGAGGGGGCTCTACGAGCAGTACTTC
TRBD2 TRBJ2-2 TRBV29-1 . CSGGRTRNTGELFF TGCAGCGGCGGAAGGACTAGAAACACCGGGGAGCTGTTTTTT
TRBD2 TRBJ2-1 TRBV7-9 . CASSRGSGLAGGHNEQFF TGTGCCAGCAGCCGAGGCTCGGGACTAGCGGGAGGCCACAATGAGCAGTTCTTC
. TRBJ2-7 TRBV18 once CASSPTGYEQYF TGTGCCAGCTCACCAACGGGCTACGAGCAGTACTTC
TRBD2 TRBJ2-7 TRBV5-1 . CASSNGGSYEQYF TGCGCCAGCAGTAATGGCGGGAGCTACGAGCAGTACTTC
. TRBJ1-2 TRBV19 . CASTSYGSDGYTF TGTGCCAGTACCTCTTACGGGAGCGATGGCTACACCTTC